This T cell receptor beta chain was profiled in a study of response to subunit inactivated influenza vaccine. Whole-study results and caveats: Each seasonal influenza vaccination, the authors suggested, recruits few new T cells.

This clonotype was observed a handful of times. Its specificity is not known. TCRdb redid the calling of the RT-PCR reads with MiXCR, one entry per CDR3 protein. The repertoire holds hundreds of thousands of distinct CDR3 sequences, 20% to 25% seen once, with over 9% in the top ten. The CDR3 loop spans 15 amino acids. V lost 0 bases to trimming and J lost 10 bases; unmatched junction nucleotides: 10. CDR1 and CDR2 from the germline V gene are LGHNA and YSLEER. The chain links TRBV4-3 to TRBJ1-1; 8 bases agree with TRBD1. Sequenced material: PBMCs from blood, taken less than 22 months after vaccination. This clonotype originated in a man aged 45-69 years who received an inactivated influenza vaccine. The CDR3 coding sequence is TGCGCCAGCAGCCAAGATCTAGGACAGGGCCCTCGAGCTTTCTTT. Amino acids: CASSQDLGQGPRAFF.